This T cell receptor (beta chain) emerged from a study of blood T cell repertoires in COVID-19. Study-wide background: T cells, B-cell-depleted T cells, or PBMCs supplied cDNA or gDNA.

V lost 0 bases, J lost 2 bases, and 12 bases lay in between. In germline, CDR1 is SGDLS, CDR2 YYNGEE. The CDR3 consists of 16 residues. The assay was immunoSEQ multiplex PCR, and TCRdb's table has in-frame clones only and misses some. Of 210,000 or so clones listed, about 90% are singletons. Sequenced input: peripheral blood. This chain links TRBV9 with TRBJ2-1; D is possibly TRBD1 (5 bases). This clonotype was obtained from a man younger than 40 with COVID-19, enrolled during active disease. The CDR3 sequence: CASSVVGRATYNEQFF. CDR3 DNA sequence: TGTGCCAGCAGCGTAGTAGGCAGGGCCACCTACAATGAGCAGTTCTTC. Complete variable domain (other parts from reference TRBV9 and TRBJ2-1): DSGVTQTPKHLITATGQRVTLRCSPRSGDLSVYWYQQSLDQGLQFLIQYYNGEERAKGNILERFSAQQFPDLHSELNLSSLELGDSALYFCASSVVGRATYNEQFFGPGTRLTVL.